This T cell receptor (beta chain) was observed in a study of graft-versus-host responses after intestinal transplantation. Study context: All recipients were given anti-thymocyte globulin induction, and tacrolimus and steroids were then administered for 2 to 3 years.

On this clone itself: No antigen is known for it.

Method: immunoSEQ multiplex PCR; TCRdb's copy keeps in-frame clones and lacks some. The sample lists approximately 100,000 clones, 86% seen once, with 1.4% to 1.5% in the top ten. V gave up 0 bases and J gave up 4 bases; unmatched junction bases: 5. The CDR3 extends over 15 amino acids. Germline-derived CDR1 and CDR2 are MNHEY and SMNVEV (reference sequence). Broader study findings: GvH clones detected in recipient marrow included some appearing first in ileum or blood.

The chain recombines TRBV27 with TRBJ2-7; 8 nucleotides agree with TRBD1. This TCR was recovered from a human patient who received an intestinal transplant, so some T cells may come from the graft donor. The sample consisted of PBMCs, taken 255 days after intestinal transplant. The CDR3 bases are TGTGCCAGCAGTTTATCGGCAGGGGGCATTTACGAGCAGTACTTC. Translated, it gives CASSLSAGGIYEQYF.